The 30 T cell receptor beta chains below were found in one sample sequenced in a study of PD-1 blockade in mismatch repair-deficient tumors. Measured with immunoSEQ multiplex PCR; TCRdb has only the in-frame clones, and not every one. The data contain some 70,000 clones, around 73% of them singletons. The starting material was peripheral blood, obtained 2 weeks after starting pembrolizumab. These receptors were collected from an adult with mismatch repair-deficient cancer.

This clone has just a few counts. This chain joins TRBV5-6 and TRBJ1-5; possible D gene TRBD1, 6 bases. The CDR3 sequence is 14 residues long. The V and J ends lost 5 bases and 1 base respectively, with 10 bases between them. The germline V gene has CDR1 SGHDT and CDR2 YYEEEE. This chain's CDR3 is CASSRQASNQPQHF. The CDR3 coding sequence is TGTGCCAGCAGTCGACAGGCAAGCAATCAGCCCCAGCATTTT.

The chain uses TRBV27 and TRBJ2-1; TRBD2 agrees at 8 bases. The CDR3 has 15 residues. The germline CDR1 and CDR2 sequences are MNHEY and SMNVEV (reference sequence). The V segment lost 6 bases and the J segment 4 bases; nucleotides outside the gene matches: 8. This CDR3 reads CASRSGSWGYNEQFF. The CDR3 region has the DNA TGTGCCAGCAGGAGCGGGAGTTGGGGTTACAATGAGCAGTTCTTC.

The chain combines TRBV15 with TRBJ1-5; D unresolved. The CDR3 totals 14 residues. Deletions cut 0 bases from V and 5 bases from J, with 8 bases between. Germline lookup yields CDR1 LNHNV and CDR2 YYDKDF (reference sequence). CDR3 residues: CATSRDLGDQPQHF. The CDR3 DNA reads TGTGCCACCAGCAGAGATCTTGGAGATCAGCCCCAGCATTTT.

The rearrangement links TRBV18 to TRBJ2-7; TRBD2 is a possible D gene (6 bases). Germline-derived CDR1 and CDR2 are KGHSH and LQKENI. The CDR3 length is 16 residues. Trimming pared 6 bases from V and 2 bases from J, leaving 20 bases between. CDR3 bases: TGTGCCAGCTCGCGGGAAGGGGCGGGAACGGCCTACGAGCAGTACTTC. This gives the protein CASSREGAGTAYEQYF.

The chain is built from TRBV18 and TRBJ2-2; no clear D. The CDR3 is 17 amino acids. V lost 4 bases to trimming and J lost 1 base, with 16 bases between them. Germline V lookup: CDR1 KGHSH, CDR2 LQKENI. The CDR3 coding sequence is TGTGCCAGCTCACTCACGGTAGTAGGAAAGAACACCGGGGAGCTGTTTTTT. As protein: CASSLTVVGKNTGELFF.

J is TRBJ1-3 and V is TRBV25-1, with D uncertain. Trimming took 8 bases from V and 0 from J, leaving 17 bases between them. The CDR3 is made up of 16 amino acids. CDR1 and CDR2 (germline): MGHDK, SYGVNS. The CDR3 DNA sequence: TGTGCCAGCGGTCAGGCCGGAGAAATCTCTGGAAACACCATATATTTT. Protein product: CASGQAGEISGNTIYF.

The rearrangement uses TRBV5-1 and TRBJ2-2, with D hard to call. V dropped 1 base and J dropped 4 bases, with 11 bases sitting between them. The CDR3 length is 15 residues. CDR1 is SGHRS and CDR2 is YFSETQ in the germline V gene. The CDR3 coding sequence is TGCGCCAGCAGCTTGAAGCACAGCTTCACCGGGGAGCTGTTTTTT. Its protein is CASSLKHSFTGELFF.

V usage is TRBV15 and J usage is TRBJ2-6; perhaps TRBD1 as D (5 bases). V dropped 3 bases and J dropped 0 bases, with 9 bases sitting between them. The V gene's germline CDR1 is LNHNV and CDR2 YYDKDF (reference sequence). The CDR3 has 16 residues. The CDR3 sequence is CATSRDKLSGANVLTF. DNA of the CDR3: TGTGCCACCAGCAGGGACAAACTCTCTGGGGCCAACGTCCTGACTTTC.

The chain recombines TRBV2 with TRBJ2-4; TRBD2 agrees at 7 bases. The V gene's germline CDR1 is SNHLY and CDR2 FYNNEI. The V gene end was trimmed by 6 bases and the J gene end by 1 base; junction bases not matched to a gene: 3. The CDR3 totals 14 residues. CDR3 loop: CASSGRRAKNIQYF. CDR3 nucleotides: TGTGCCAGCAGCGGGAGGCGGGCCAAAAACATTCAGTACTTC.

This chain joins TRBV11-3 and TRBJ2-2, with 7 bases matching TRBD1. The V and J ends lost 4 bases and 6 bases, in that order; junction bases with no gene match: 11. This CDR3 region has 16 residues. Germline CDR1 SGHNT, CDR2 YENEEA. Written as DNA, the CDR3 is TGTGCCAGCAGCTCAAGTGAGGGGGCGACTGCCGGGGAGCTGTTTTTT. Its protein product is CASSSSEGATAGELFF.

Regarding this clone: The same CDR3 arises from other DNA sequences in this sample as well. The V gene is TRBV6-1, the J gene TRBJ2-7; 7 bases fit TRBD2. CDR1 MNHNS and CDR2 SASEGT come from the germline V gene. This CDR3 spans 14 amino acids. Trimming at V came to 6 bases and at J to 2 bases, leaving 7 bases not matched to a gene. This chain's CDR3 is CASSRTSGPYEQYF. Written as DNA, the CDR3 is TGTGCCAGCAGCCGGACTAGTGGGCCCTACGAGCAGTACTTC.

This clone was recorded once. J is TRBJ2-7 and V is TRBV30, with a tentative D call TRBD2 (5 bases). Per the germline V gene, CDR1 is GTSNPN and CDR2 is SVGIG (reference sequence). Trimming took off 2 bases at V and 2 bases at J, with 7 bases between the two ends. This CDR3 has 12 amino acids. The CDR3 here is CAWSWETYEQYF. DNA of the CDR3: TGTGCCTGGAGTTGGGAGACCTACGAGCAGTACTTC.

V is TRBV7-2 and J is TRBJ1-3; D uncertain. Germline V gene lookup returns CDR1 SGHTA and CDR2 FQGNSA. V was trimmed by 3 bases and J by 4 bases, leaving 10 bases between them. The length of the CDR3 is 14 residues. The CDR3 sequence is CASSFLGSGNTIYF. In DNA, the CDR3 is TGTGCCAGCAGCTTCTTGGGTAGCGGAAACACCATATATTTT.

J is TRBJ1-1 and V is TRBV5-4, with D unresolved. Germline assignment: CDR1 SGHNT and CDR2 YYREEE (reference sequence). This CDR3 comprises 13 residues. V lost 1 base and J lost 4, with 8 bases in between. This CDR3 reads CASSLPGLTEAFF. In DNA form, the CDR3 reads TGTGCCAGCAGCTTGCCAGGACTCACTGAAGCTTTCTTT.

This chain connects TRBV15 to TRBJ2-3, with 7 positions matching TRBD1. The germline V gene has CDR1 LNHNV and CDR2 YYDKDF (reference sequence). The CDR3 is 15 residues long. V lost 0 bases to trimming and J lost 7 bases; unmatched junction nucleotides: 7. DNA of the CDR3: TGTGCCACCAGCAGAGATAGGGGGCTAAGAAATACGCAGTATTTT. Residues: CATSRDRGLRNTQYF.

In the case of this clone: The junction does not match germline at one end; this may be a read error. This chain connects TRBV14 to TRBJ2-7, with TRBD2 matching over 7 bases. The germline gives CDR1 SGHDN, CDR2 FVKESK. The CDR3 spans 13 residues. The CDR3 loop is CASSQGGEGEDPF. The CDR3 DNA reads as TGTGCCAGCAGCCAAGGGGGGGAGGGCGAGGATCCCTTC.

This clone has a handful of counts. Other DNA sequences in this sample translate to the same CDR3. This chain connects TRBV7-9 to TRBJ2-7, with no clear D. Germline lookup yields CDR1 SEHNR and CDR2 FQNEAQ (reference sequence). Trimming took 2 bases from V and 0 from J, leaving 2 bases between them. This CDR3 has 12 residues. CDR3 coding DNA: TGTGCCAGCAGCTTAAGCTCCTACGAGCAGTACTTC. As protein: CASSLSSYEQYF.

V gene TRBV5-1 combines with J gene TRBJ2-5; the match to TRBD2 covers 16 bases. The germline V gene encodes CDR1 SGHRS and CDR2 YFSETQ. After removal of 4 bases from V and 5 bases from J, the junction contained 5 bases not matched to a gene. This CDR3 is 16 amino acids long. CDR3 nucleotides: TGCGCCAGCAGCGTAAGGGGACTAGCGGGAGGGGAGACCCAGTACTTC. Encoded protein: CASSVRGLAGGETQYF.

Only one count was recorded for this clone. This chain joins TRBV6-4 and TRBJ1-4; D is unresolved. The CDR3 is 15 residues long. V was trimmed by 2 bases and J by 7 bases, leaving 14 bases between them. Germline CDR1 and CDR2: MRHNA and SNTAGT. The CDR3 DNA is TGTGCCAGCAGTGACCAGCCGGGGTTTGGTGAAAAACTGTTTTTT. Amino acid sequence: CASSDQPGFGEKLFF.

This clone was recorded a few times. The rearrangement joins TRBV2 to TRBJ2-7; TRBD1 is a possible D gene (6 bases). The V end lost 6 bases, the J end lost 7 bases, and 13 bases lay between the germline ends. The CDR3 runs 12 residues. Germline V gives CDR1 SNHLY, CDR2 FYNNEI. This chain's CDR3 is CASSQGIGEQYF. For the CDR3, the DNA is TGTGCCAGCAGCCAGGGGATCGGGGAGCAGTACTTC.

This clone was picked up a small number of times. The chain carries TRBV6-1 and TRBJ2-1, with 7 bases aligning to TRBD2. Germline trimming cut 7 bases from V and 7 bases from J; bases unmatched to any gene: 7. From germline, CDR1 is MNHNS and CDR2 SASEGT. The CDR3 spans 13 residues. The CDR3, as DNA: TGTGCCAGCATCCGAGGACTAGGAAATGAGCAGTTCTTC. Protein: CASIRGLGNEQFF.

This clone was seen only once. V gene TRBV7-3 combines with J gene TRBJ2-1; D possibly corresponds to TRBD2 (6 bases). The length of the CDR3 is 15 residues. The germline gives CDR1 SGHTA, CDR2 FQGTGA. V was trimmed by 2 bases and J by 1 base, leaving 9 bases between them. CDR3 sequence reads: CASSLGGTSYNEQFF. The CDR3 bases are TGTGCCAGCAGCTTAGGCGGGACTTCCTACAATGAGCAGTTCTTC. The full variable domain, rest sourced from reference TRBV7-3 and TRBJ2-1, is GAGVSQTPSNKVTEKGKYVELRCDPISGHTALYWYRQSLGQGPEFLIYFQGTGAADDSGLPNDRFFAVRPEGSVSTLKIQRTERGDSAVYLCASSLGGTSYNEQFFGPGTRLTVL.

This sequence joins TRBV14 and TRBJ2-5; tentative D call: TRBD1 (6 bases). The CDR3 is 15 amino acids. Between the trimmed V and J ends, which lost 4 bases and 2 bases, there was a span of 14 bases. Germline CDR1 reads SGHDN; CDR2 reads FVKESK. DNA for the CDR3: TGTGCCAGCAGCCGATGGGGACAATTACAAGAGACCCAGTACTTC. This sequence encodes CASSRWGQLQETQYF.

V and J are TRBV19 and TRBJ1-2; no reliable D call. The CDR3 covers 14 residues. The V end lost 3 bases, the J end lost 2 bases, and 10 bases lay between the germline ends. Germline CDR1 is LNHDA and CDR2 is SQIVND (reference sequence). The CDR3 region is CASSIQEGNYGYTF. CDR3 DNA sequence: TGTGCCAGTAGTATTCAGGAGGGAAACTATGGCTACACCTTC. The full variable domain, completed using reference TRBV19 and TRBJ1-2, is DGGITQSPKYLFRKEGQNVTLSCEQNLNHDAMYWYRQDPGQGLRLIYYSQIVNDFQKGDIAEGYSVSREKKESFPLTVTSAQKNPTAFYLCASSIQEGNYGYTFGSGTRLTVV.

CDR3 amino acids: CASSQEERVGGPADTQYF. CDR3 coding DNA: TGTGCCAGCAGCCAGGAGGAGAGGGTGGGAGGGCCAGCAGATACGCAGTATTTT. The J gene is TRBJ2-3, the V gene TRBV14; 7 nucleotides align to TRBD2. Germline V gene lookup returns CDR1 SGHDN and CDR2 FVKESK. CDR3 length equals 18 residues. J was trimmed by 4 bases and V by 3 bases; bases with no gene match: 16.

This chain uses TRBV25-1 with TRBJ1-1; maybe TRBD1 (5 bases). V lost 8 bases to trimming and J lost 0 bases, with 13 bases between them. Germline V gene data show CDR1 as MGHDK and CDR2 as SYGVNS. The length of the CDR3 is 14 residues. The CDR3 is CASGGSGMNTEAFF. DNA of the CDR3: TGTGCCAGCGGAGGTTCAGGGATGAACACTGAAGCTTTCTTT.

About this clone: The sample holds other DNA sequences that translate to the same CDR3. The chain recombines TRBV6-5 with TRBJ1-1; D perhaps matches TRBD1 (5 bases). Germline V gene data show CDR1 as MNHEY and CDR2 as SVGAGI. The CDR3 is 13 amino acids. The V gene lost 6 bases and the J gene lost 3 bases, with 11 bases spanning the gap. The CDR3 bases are TGTGCCAGCAGACGCACAGGATACACTGAAGCTTTCTTT. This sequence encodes CASRRTGYTEAFF.

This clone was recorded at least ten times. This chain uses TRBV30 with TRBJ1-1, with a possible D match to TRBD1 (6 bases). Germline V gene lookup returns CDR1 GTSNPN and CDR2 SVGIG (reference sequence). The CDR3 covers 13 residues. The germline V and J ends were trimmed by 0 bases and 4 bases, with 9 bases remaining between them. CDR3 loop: CAWSVRGGTEAFF. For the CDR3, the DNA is TGTGCCTGGAGTGTACGAGGGGGCACTGAAGCTTTCTTT.

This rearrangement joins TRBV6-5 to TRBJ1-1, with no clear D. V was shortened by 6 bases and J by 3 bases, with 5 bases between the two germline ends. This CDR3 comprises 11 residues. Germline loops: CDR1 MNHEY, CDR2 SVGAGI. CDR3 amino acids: CASRRDTEAFF. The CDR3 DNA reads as TGTGCCAGCAGACGGGACACTGAAGCTTTCTTT.

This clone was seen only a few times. The CDR3: CASSFRWEPSGRREQFF. CDR3 sequence (DNA): TGTGCCAGCAGCTTTCGCTGGGAACCTAGCGGGAGAAGGGAGCAGTTCTTC. The V and J genes are TRBV7-8 and TRBJ2-1; the match to TRBD2 covers 10 bases. Germline trimming cut 3 bases from V and 10 bases from J; bases unmatched to any gene: 15. CDR3 size: 17 residues. Germline CDR1 SGHVS, CDR2 FQNEAQ.